This T cell receptor (beta chain) was identified during a study of blood T cell repertoires in COVID-19. Study in general: Acute and convalescent COVID-19 samples came from the United States, Italy and Spain. From T cells, B-cell-depleted T cells, or PBMCs came the material, which was cDNA or gDNA.

The CDR3 consists of 12 residues. Looked up from germline, CDR1 is SNHLY and CDR2 is FYNNEI. The ends were cut back, 4 bases at V and 7 bases at J, with 7 bases in the middle. Per the original methods: Reference gene primers were amplified, and this amplification served to estimate nucleated cell counts. Measured with immunoSEQ multiplex PCR; TCRdb has only the in-frame clones, and not every one. The DNA gave D and trimming, while V, J and clone size come from that table. The table lists about 170,000 clones, roughly 85% of them singletons. The sample consisted of peripheral blood. The chain recombines TRBV2 with TRBJ1-4, with D unresolved. The receptor was isolated from a human donor with acute or convalescent COVID-19. The donor label of this sample is uncertain. CDR3 nucleotides: TGTGCCAGCAGTGTCAGGATTGAAAAACTGTTTTTT. It encodes CASSVRIEKLFF.